These 24 T cell receptor beta chains were sequenced from one sample in a study of shared clonotypes between healthy human individuals. Some clones are missing from TCRdb's copy, which holds only in-frame ones; the method was immunoSEQ multiplex PCR. The sample lists just over 2,000,000 clones, 85% to 95% occurring once. Sequencing was carried out using naive CD4+ T cells sorted from blood. The sample's subset: CD45RA+ positively selected. Receptor source: a young man in good health.

The rearrangement links TRBV4-1 to TRBJ1-2; 11 bases fit TRBD1. Germline CDR1 and CDR2: MGHRA and YSYEKL. This CDR3 region has 17 residues. The J segment lost 5 bases and the V segment lost 4 bases, leaving 12 bases of the junction unmatched. The CDR3 loop reads CASSRPPGTGGRYGYTF. CDR3 coding DNA: TGCGCCAGCAGCCGGCCCCCCGGGACAGGGGGAAGGTATGGCTACACCTTC.

In nucleotides, the CDR3 is TGTGCCACATCGGTACAGCGGGGGGTCGGTGAGCAGTTCTTC. Translated, it gives CATSVQRGVGEQFF. The chain has TRBV2 and TRBJ2-1; TRBD2 aligns across 9 bases. Germline V gene lookup returns CDR1 SNHLY and CDR2 FYNNEI. The CDR3 has 14 residues. The V segment lost 10 bases and the J segment 9 bases; nucleotides outside the gene matches: 13. Based on the CDR3 plus reference TRBV2 and TRBJ2-1, the full variable domain is EPEVTQTPSHQVTQMGQEVILRCVPISNHLYFYWYRQILGQKVEFLVSFYNNEISEKSEIFDDQFSVERPDGSNFTLKIRSTKLEDSAMYFCATSVQRGVGEQFFGPGTRLTVL.

The gene calls are TRBV10-2 and TRBJ1-1; tentative D call: TRBD1 (5 bases). V was shortened by 7 bases and J by 0 bases, with 6 bases between the two germline ends. CDR3 length equals 12 residues. Germline CDR1 reads WSHSY; CDR2 reads SAAADI. CDR3 nucleotides: TGCGCCAGCACGGGGCTGAACACTGAAGCTTTCTTT. Translating gives CASTGLNTEAFF.

This rearrangement joins TRBV5-4 to TRBJ2-7; 14 bases map to TRBD2. The V gene end was trimmed by 5 bases and the J gene end by 2 bases; junction bases not matched to a gene: 12. The CDR3 runs to 18 residues. From germline, CDR1 is SGHNT and CDR2 YYREEE (reference sequence). The DNA for the CDR3 is TGTGCCAGCAGTTTATCCGGGACTAGCGGGAGAAGGGCCTACGAGCAGTACTTC. This codes for CASSLSGTSGRRAYEQYF.

This clone was counted once. The chain carries TRBV5-5 and TRBJ1-2; D possibly corresponds to TRBD1 (5 bases). The V end was cut by 4 bases, the J end by 2 bases, with 12 bases between. Looked up from germline, CDR1 is SGHKS and CDR2 is YYEKEE (reference sequence). This CDR3 region has 14 residues. The CDR3 protein is CASSPLAGNYGYTF. Written as DNA, the CDR3 is TGTGCCAGCAGCCCCTTGGCAGGGAACTATGGCTACACCTTC.

V is TRBV10-2 and J is TRBJ2-3; 7 positions agree with TRBD2. Unmatched junction bases numbered 14, after V lost 6 bases and J lost 5 bases. The CDR3 loop spans 16 amino acids. CDR1 is WSHSY and CDR2 is SAAADI in the germline V gene. This CDR3 reads CASSLGLAGAGDTQYF. The CDR3 nucleotides are TGCGCCAGCAGCCTGGGACTGGCGGGAGCTGGAGATACGCAGTATTTT.

At least ten counts were recorded for this clone. The V and J genes are TRBV6-5 and TRBJ1-1, with 10 positions matching TRBD1. Germline trimming cut 5 bases from V and 5 bases from J; bases unmatched to any gene: 8. Germline loops: CDR1 MNHEY, CDR2 SVGAGI. CDR3 length: 15 amino acids. CDR3 region: CASSNRDRGLTEAFF. CDR3 nucleotides: TGTGCCAGCAGTAACCGGGACAGGGGACTAACTGAAGCTTTCTTT.

This chain joins TRBV11-2 and TRBJ2-2; no definite D call. Per germline, CDR1 SGHAT and CDR2 FQNNGV. Trimming removed 0 bases at V and 9 bases at J, with 8 bases between. The CDR3 has 13 amino acids. The CDR3 DNA sequence: TGTGCCAGCAGCTTAGAGGCCCGCCGGGAGCTGTTTTTT. Its translation is CASSLEARRELFF.

The chain combines TRBV7-8 with TRBJ1-1; D not certain. Looked up from germline, CDR1 is SGHVS and CDR2 is FQNEAQ. The CDR3 runs 13 residues. V was pared by 5 bases and J by 3 bases, with 10 bases between. The CDR3, as DNA: TGTGCCAGCAGCCGGACCCTGGACACTGAAGCTTTCTTT. Translating gives CASSRTLDTEAFF.

The chain recombines TRBV7-3 with TRBJ1-6; D is perhaps TRBD1 (5 bases). Germline CDR1 reads SGHTA; CDR2 reads FQGTGA. V shed 5 bases and J shed 9 bases, with 17 bases lying between them. The CDR3 has 15 residues. CDR3 residues: CASSRDSYLGSPLHF. DNA of the CDR3: TGTGCCAGCAGCCGTGACAGTTACTTAGGTTCACCCCTCCACTTT.

This clone was counted a single time. J is TRBJ2-7 and V is TRBV6-6; D call uncertain. The V gene lost 5 bases and the J gene lost 3 bases, with 8 bases spanning the gap. The CDR3 consists of 12 residues. Germline CDR1 and CDR2: MNHNY and SVGAGI (reference sequence). The CDR3 DNA is TGTGCCAGCAGTAGGGCGGACTACGAGCAGTACTTC. Translated: CASSRADYEQYF.

Regarding this clone: Relative to the germline gene, one junction end is altered; a read error may explain this. The chain recombines TRBV5-1 with TRBJ2-7, with D perhaps being TRBD1 or TRBD2 (5 bases each). This CDR3 has 14 residues. CDR1 and CDR2 (germline): SGHRS, YFSETQ. For the CDR3, the DNA is TGCGCCAGCAGCTTGGTGCAGGGACCCTACGGGCAGTACTTC. It specifies CASSLVQGPYGQYF.

The chain carries TRBV7-9 and TRBJ1-1; D is undetermined. Germline assignment: CDR1 SEHNR and CDR2 FQNEAQ (reference sequence). The CDR3 contains 14 residues. Trimming stripped 2 bases from V and 1 base from J, with 8 bases between. CDR3: CASSLSSGNTEAFF. The CDR3, as DNA: TGTGCCAGCAGCTTAAGTTCGGGGAACACTGAAGCTTTCTTT. The variable domain in full, completed from reference TRBV7-9 and TRBJ1-1, reads DTGVSQNPRHKITKRGQNVTFRCDPISEHNRLYWYRQTLGQGPEFLTYFQNEAQLEKSRLLSDRFSAERPKGSFSTLEIQRTEQGDSAMYLCASSLSSGNTEAFFGQGTRLTVV.

The rearrangement links TRBV9 to TRBJ1-2; D gene unclear. Germline CDR1 is SGDLS and CDR2 is YYNGEE. This CDR3 is built from 16 residues. Trimming took off 0 bases at V and 4 bases at J, with 16 bases between the two ends. The CDR3 here is CASSVATGSRPYGYTF. CDR3 coding DNA: TGTGCCAGCAGCGTAGCTACGGGCAGCCGGCCCTATGGCTACACCTTC. Full variable domain (rest looked up from reference TRBV9 and TRBJ1-2): DSGVTQTPKHLITATGQRVTLRCSPRSGDLSVYWYQQSLDQGLQFLIQYYNGEERAKGNILERFSAQQFPDLHSELNLSSLELGDSALYFCASSVATGSRPYGYTFGSGTRLTVV.

This sequence joins TRBV7-9 and TRBJ2-5; 8 bases agree with TRBD1. This CDR3 has 16 amino acids. CDR1 and CDR2 from the germline V gene are SEHNR and FQNEAQ (reference sequence). V shed 4 bases, J shed 5 bases, and the junction held 12 bases outside the gene matches. The CDR3 protein is CASSWRQGLVGETQYF. CDR3 sequence (DNA): TGTGCCAGCAGCTGGCGACAGGGGCTTGTGGGGGAGACCCAGTACTTC.

V and J are TRBV10-3 and TRBJ2-3; D gene ambiguous. Trimming took off 6 bases at V and 4 bases at J, with 8 bases between the two ends. In germline, CDR1 is ENHRY, CDR2 SYGVKD. This CDR3 has 12 residues. The CDR3 loop reads CAISAQPDTQYF. The DNA for the CDR3 is TGTGCCATCAGCGCCCAACCAGATACGCAGTATTTT.

The J gene is TRBJ1-4, the V gene TRBV10-3; 9 positions agree with TRBD1. CDR1 is ENHRY and CDR2 is SYGVKD in the germline V gene. The CDR3 is made up of 14 amino acids. Trimming at V came to 2 bases and at J to 7 bases, leaving 2 bases not matched to a gene. Written as DNA, the CDR3 is TGTGCCATCAGTGAGGACAGGGGGGTTGAAAAACTGTTTTTT. This encodes CAISEDRGVEKLFF.

Concerning this clone: Different DNA sequences within this sample yield the same CDR3. The V call is TRBV11-2, the J call TRBJ1-1, with D possibly matching TRBD1 (6 bases). This CDR3 contains 12 residues. Between the trimmed V and J ends, which lost 4 bases and 7 bases, there was a span of 10 bases. The germline gives CDR1 SGHAT, CDR2 FQNNGV. The CDR3 is CASSSLGGEAFF. The CDR3 DNA reads as TGTGCCAGCAGCTCTTTAGGGGGTGAAGCTTTCTTT.

The rearrangement links TRBV5-1 to TRBJ2-4; D is ambiguous. The germline gives CDR1 SGHRS, CDR2 YFSETQ. The V end lost 6 bases, the J end lost 4 bases, and 14 bases lay between the germline ends. The CDR3 has 14 residues. The CDR3 spells CASNSGDPKNIQYF. The CDR3 nucleotides read TGCGCCAGCAACTCAGGCGACCCGAAAAACATTCAGTACTTC.

This clone was counted once. The V call is TRBV9, the J call TRBJ2-3, with D possibly TRBD2 on 6 matching bases. The CDR3 has 17 amino acids. The germline V gene encodes CDR1 SGDLS and CDR2 YYNGEE. Trimming shortened V by 0 bases and J by 3 bases, and 17 bases separated the two germline ends. CDR3 bases: TGTGCCAGCAGCGTAGCGACGGGACTTGAAAGGACAGATACGCAGTATTTT. This encodes CASSVATGLERTDTQYF.

The genes are TRBV6-5 and TRBJ2-1; TRBD2 matches at 11 bases. V was pared by 5 bases and J by 14 bases, with 14 bases of the junction left unmatched. The CDR3 is 15 amino acids. Per germline, CDR1 MNHEY and CDR2 SVGAGI. CDR3 sequence: CASSKTSGTPMGKFF. As DNA, the CDR3 is TGTGCCAGCAGTAAGACTAGCGGGACGCCCATGGGAAAGTTCTTC.

The rearrangement uses TRBV10-3 and TRBJ2-7; a possible D gene is TRBD2 (6 bases). Germline V gene data show CDR1 as ENHRY and CDR2 as SYGVKD. V was trimmed by 0 bases and J by 4 bases, leaving 16 bases between them. The CDR3 totals 16 residues. The CDR3 DNA reads TGTGCCATCAGTGAGTCAGAGGGGACTTACGCGTACGAGCAGTACTTC. It encodes CAISESEGTYAYEQYF.

V is TRBV28 and J is TRBJ1-1; weak D call: TRBD1 (6 bases). Germline V lookup: CDR1 MDHEN, CDR2 SYDVKM. CDR3 size: 12 residues. V was cut by 1 base and J by 8 bases, with 8 bases left in between. This chain's CDR3 is CASSLLTGEAFF. The CDR3 nucleotides read TGTGCCAGCAGTTTATTGACAGGAGAAGCTTTCTTT.

The chain recombines TRBV11-2 with TRBJ2-7; 8 bases line up with TRBD1. The CDR3 contains 15 residues. Germline loops: CDR1 SGHAT, CDR2 FQNNGV. V lost 5 bases and J lost 3; bases outside the gene matches: 9. The CDR3: CASSLQGASLYEQYF. The CDR3 DNA reads TGTGCCAGCAGCCTCCAGGGGGCATCCCTCTACGAGCAGTACTTC.